Shown below are 2 T cell receptor beta chains from a single sample sequenced in a study of T cell changes during pregnancy in multiple sclerosis. Repertoires were generated with immunoSEQ multiplex PCR, while TCRdb's copy carries only in-frame clones and drops some. Among about 60,000 clones listed, roughly 93% were seen once. This specimen consisted of peripheral blood, obtained in the second trimester of pregnancy. The receptors stem from a female donor with multiple sclerosis, enrolled in a pregnancy study.

V gene TRBV7-2 combines with J gene TRBJ1-6; D not resolved. Trimming took off 2 bases at V and 7 bases at J, with 12 bases between the two ends. Germline CDR1 and CDR2: SGHTA and FQGNSA. The CDR3 sequence is 15 residues long. The CDR3 sequence: CASSLNPGKNSPLHF. The CDR3, as DNA: TGTGCCAGCAGCTTAAACCCGGGGAAAAATTCACCCCTCCACTTT. Supplemented by reference TRBV7-2 and TRBJ1-6, the full variable domain reads GAGVSQSPSNKVTEKGKDVELRCDPISGHTALYWYRQSLGQGLEFLIYFQGNSAPDKSGLPSDRFSAERTGGSVSTLTIQRTQQEDSAVYLCASSLNPGKNSPLHFGNGTRLTVT.

The V call is TRBV5-6, the J call TRBJ2-2; 8 bases align to TRBD1. After removal of 0 bases from V and 3 bases from J, the junction contained 4 bases not matched to a gene. Germline-derived CDR1 and CDR2 are SGHDT and YYEEEE. The CDR3 has 16 residues. The CDR3: CASSLGQGWDTGELFF. Here the CDR3 DNA reads TGTGCCAGCAGCTTGGGACAGGGGTGGGACACCGGGGAGCTGTTTTTT.